The 21 T cell receptor beta chains presented below share a single source sample, sequenced in a study of T cell responses to AZD1222 COVID-19 vaccine. Clones were read by immunoSEQ multiplex PCR, and TCRdb kept only the in-frame ones, dropping some. This table has around 130,000 clones, 70% to 90% appearing once. The specimen comprised peripheral blood, sampled on day 0 of AZD1222 vaccination. The source is an adult in good health.

The chain combines TRBV5-1 with TRBJ2-1; weak D call: TRBD1 (6 bases). This CDR3 is 16 amino acids long. Germline V CDR1 and CDR2: SGHRS, YFSETQ. The V and J ends lost 6 bases and 2 bases respectively, with 18 bases between them. This CDR3 is CASTLGLDRAYNEQFF. The DNA of the CDR3 is TGCGCCAGCACACTGGGTCTGGACAGAGCCTACAATGAGCAGTTCTTC.

V gene TRBV5-6 combines with J gene TRBJ1-6; tentatively, D is TRBD1 (6 bases). V lost 1 base to trimming and J lost 9 bases, with 11 bases between them. The CDR3 length is 14 residues. Germline CDR1 reads SGHDT; CDR2 reads YYEEEE. The DNA of the CDR3 is TGTGCCAGCAGCTTGAGGGGGGCTGGTTCACCCCTCCACTTT. Encoded protein: CASSLRGAGSPLHF.

V is TRBV10-3 and J is TRBJ1-5; TRBD1 might be the D (6 bases). Germline V gives CDR1 ENHRY, CDR2 SYGVKD. The CDR3 covers 16 residues. The V gene lost 4 bases and the J gene lost 3 bases, with 16 bases spanning the gap. The CDR3 sequence: CAISGAGGSSNQPQHF. In DNA, the CDR3 is TGTGCCATCAGTGGCGCCGGGGGCAGTTCCAATCAGCCCCAGCATTTT.

The V call is TRBV3-1 (or the pseudogene TRBV3-2), the J call TRBJ2-3, with D unclear. The CDR3 sequence is 15 residues long. Germline CDR1 LGHDT, CDR2 YNNKEL (reference sequence). Between the trimmed V and J ends, which lost 2 bases and 4 bases, there was a span of 13 bases. In DNA form, the CDR3 reads TGTGCCAGCAGCCAAAACCCCTCAAGCTCAGATACGCAGTATTTT. It yields the protein CASSQNPSSSDTQYF.

The chain recombines TRBV9 with TRBJ1-6; D call uncertain. Germline V lookup: CDR1 SGDLS, CDR2 YYNGEE. This CDR3 contains 14 residues. V shed 1 base and J shed 5 bases, with 7 bases lying between them. CDR3 region: CASSVTGDNSPLHF. In nucleotides, the CDR3 is TGTGCCAGCAGCGTAACGGGTGATAATTCACCCCTCCACTTT.

The chain couples TRBV5-6 to TRBJ2-7, with 8 bases matching TRBD2. Germline CDR1 SGHDT, CDR2 YYEEEE. The junction had 6 bases not matched to a gene; V was cut back by 4 bases and J by 0 bases. This CDR3 comprises 15 residues. The CDR3 loop is CASSLSGASSYEQYF. The CDR3 DNA reads TGTGCCAGCAGCCTTAGCGGGGCCAGCTCCTACGAGCAGTACTTC.

The genes are TRBV7-9 and TRBJ1-1; 9 bases fit TRBD1. From germline, CDR1 is SEHNR and CDR2 FQNEAQ (reference sequence). The CDR3 is made up of 14 amino acids. The V segment lost 3 bases and the J segment 8 bases; nucleotides outside the gene matches: 7. CDR3 residues: CASSFSDRGIEAFF. In DNA form, the CDR3 reads TGTGCCAGCAGCTTTTCGGACAGGGGTATAGAAGCTTTCTTT.

This clone occurred a few times. V and J are TRBV20-1 and TRBJ1-1, with D perhaps matching TRBD1 (5 bases). Germline assignment: CDR1 DFQATT and CDR2 SNEGSKA (reference sequence). This CDR3 is built from 10 residues. CDR3 protein: CRPSGLAAFF. The CDR3 DNA is TGCAGGCCCTCAGGGTTAGCAGCTTTCTTT.

The J gene is TRBJ2-3, the V gene TRBV20-1; D is unclear. Germline V gives CDR1 DFQATT, CDR2 SNEGSKA (reference sequence). The CDR3 loop spans 11 amino acids. Trimming removed 6 bases from V and 2 bases from J, with 6 bases in between. The CDR3 DNA follows: TGCAGTGCCGCCAACACAGATACGCAGTATTTT. It yields the protein CSAANTDTQYF.

CDR3 coding DNA: TGTGCCAGCTCACCTGTCCCGGGACAGGGACAGAATGAAAAACTGTTTTTT. This codes for CASSPVPGQGQNEKLFF. The V call is TRBV18, the J call TRBJ1-4, with 9 bases fitting TRBD1. CDR3 size: 17 residues. V shed 3 bases and J 5 bases; nucleotides not matched to a gene: 10. Germline CDR1 is KGHSH and CDR2 is LQKENI.

The V call is TRBV7-9, the J call TRBJ2-7; D not certain. Trimming pared 5 bases from V and 3 bases from J, leaving 17 bases between. The CDR3 length is 15 residues. Germline CDR1 SEHNR, CDR2 FQNEAQ (reference sequence). CDR3 sequence: CASSQTPGINYEQYF. DNA of the CDR3: TGTGCCAGCAGCCAAACTCCCGGCATAAACTACGAGCAGTACTTC.

This chain uses TRBV28 with TRBJ1-6; tentatively, D is TRBD1 (6 bases). V dropped 5 bases and J dropped 2 bases, with 7 bases sitting between them. The CDR3 extends over 14 amino acids. Germline CDR1 reads MDHEN; CDR2 reads SYDVKM. CDR3 nucleotides: TGTGCCAGCAGTCGGACAGCCTATAATTCACCCCTCCACTTT. The encoded protein is CASSRTAYNSPLHF. The full variable domain, rest sourced from reference TRBV28 and TRBJ1-6, is DVKVTQSSRYLVKRTGEKVFLECVQDMDHENMFWYRQDPGLGLRLIYFSYDVKMKEKGDIPEGYSVSREKKERFSLILESASTNQTSMYLCASSRTAYNSPLHFGNGTRLTVT.

The J gene is TRBJ2-7, the V gene TRBV7-8; D is perhaps TRBD2 (6 bases). CDR1 is SGHVS and CDR2 is FQNEAQ in the germline V gene. The CDR3 length is 15 residues. Deletions cut 5 bases from V and 0 bases from J, with 14 bases between. CDR3 nucleotide sequence: TGTGCCAGCAGCCCCGGGGGAGTCCGCTCCTACGAGCAGTACTTC. Translation gives CASSPGGVRSYEQYF.

V is TRBV11-2 and J is TRBJ2-2; no reliable D call. V lost 1 base and J 5 bases, leaving 8 bases between the germline ends. This CDR3 has 14 residues. The germline V gene has CDR1 SGHAT and CDR2 FQNNGV. The CDR3 spells CASSLVRSTGELFF. Written as DNA, the CDR3 is TGTGCCAGCAGCTTAGTCCGCTCTACCGGGGAGCTGTTTTTT.

V usage is TRBV10-1 and J usage is TRBJ2-7, with D hard to call. This CDR3 comprises 18 residues. Trimming left V 5 bases short and J 2 bases short, with 25 bases between. Germline CDR1 is WNHNN and CDR2 is SYGVQD (reference sequence). The CDR3 loop is CASSRTTVWKSRTYEQYF. As DNA, the CDR3 is TGCGCCAGCAGTCGTACCACAGTTTGGAAAAGCCGGACCTACGAGCAGTACTTC.

This clone was seen a handful of times. V usage is TRBV6-2 or TRBV6-3 and J usage is TRBJ1-2; D gene unclear. CDR3 length: 12 amino acids. Per germline, CDR1 MNHEY and CDR2 SVGEGT. V was clipped by 0 bases and J by 8 bases, with 7 bases between them. CDR3 coding DNA: TGTGCCAGCAGTTACTCGATAGGAGGCTACACCTTC. Translation: CASSYSIGGYTF.

This clone was seen more than once but under ten times. The chain joins TRBV27 to TRBJ2-2; D call uncertain. Germline CDR1 and CDR2: MNHEY and SMNVEV (reference sequence). Trimming removed 5 bases at V and 5 bases at J, with 12 bases between. This CDR3 is 14 amino acids long. The CDR3 sequence: CASSPVHMTGELFF. The CDR3 nucleotides are TGTGCCAGCAGTCCCGTACACATGACCGGGGAGCTGTTTTTT.

V is TRBV7-8 and J is TRBJ1-6; D is ambiguous. With 1 base removed from V and 6 bases from J, the gap between germline ends came to 13 bases. The CDR3 loop spans 16 amino acids. Germline V lookup: CDR1 SGHVS, CDR2 FQNEAQ. The CDR3 loop is CASSLGIGLLNSPLHF. The CDR3 DNA sequence: TGTGCCAGCAGCTTAGGAATTGGTCTGCTTAATTCACCCCTCCACTTT.

This chain connects TRBV30 to TRBJ1-2; D is perhaps TRBD1 (6 bases). Trimming removed 2 bases from V and 5 bases from J, with 12 bases in between. The CDR3 is made up of 13 amino acids. The germline V gene encodes CDR1 GTSNPN and CDR2 SVGIG (reference sequence). The CDR3: CAWSPGEGYGYTF. The CDR3 bases are TGTGCCTGGAGTCCAGGGGAAGGTTATGGCTACACCTTC.

This clone appeared once. V gene TRBV30 combines with J gene TRBJ1-5; no clear D gene. CDR3 size: 13 residues. V lost 0 bases and J lost 4, with 7 bases in between. Looked up from germline, CDR1 is GTSNPN and CDR2 is SVGIG (reference sequence). CDR3 DNA: TGTGCCTGGAGTGTATCGAGTAATCAGCCCCAGCATTTT. It codes for CAWSVSSNQPQHF.

In its sample, this clone was seen a few times. This chain connects TRBV18 to TRBJ2-7, with D possibly matching TRBD1 (6 bases). The CDR3 totals 15 residues. V was cut by 8 bases and J by 3 bases, with 20 bases left in between. The germline CDR1 and CDR2 sequences are KGHSH and LQKENI. The chain's CDR3 is CASRELGTYYYEQYF. DNA of the CDR3: TGTGCCAGCCGGGAATTGGGGACATACTACTACGAGCAGTACTTC.